This T cell receptor (beta chain) was documented in a study of human T cells and chemical hapten exposure. Study outcomes and limitations: The presence of alopecia in the donors means their immune response may differ from healthy people's.

Points on this clonotype: Its antigen is not identified.

Specified time point: patch test 3, about 24 weeks after DPC sensitization. Described treatment: therapeutic diphenylcyclopropenone sensitization with weekly scalp DPC. CDR1 MDHEN and CDR2 SYDVKM come from the germline V gene. V was trimmed by 2 bases and J by 5 bases, leaving 12 bases between them. The CDR3 extends over 14 amino acids. TCRdb recomputed calls from the RACE reads with MiXCR, one row per CDR3 protein. The sample holds more than 150,000 distinct CDR3 sequences, 20% to 25% seen once. The chain joins TRBV28 to TRBJ2-5; D remains unclear. This sample comprised whole blood, obtained in connection with sensitization to the hapten diphenylcyclopropenone (DPC). The TCR comes from a woman aged 40 to 50 with alopecia areata. Some clones in this sample may be carry-over from other donors' samples. The CDR3: CASSLQSPRETQYF. Here the CDR3 DNA reads TGTGCCAGCAGTTTACAGTCCCCCCGGGAGACCCAGTACTTC.